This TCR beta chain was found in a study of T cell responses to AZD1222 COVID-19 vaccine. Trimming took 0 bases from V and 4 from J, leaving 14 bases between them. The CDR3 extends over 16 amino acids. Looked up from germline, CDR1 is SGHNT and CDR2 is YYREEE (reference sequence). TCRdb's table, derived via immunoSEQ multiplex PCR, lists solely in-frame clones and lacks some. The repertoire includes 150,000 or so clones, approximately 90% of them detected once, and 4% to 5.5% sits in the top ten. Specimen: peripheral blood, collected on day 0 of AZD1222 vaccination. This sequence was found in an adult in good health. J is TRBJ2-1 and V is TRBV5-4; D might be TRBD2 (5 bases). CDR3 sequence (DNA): TGTGCCAGCAGCTTGGCCGGTGCTAGCAGGTACAATGAGCAGTTCTTC. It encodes CASSLAGASRYNEQFF.